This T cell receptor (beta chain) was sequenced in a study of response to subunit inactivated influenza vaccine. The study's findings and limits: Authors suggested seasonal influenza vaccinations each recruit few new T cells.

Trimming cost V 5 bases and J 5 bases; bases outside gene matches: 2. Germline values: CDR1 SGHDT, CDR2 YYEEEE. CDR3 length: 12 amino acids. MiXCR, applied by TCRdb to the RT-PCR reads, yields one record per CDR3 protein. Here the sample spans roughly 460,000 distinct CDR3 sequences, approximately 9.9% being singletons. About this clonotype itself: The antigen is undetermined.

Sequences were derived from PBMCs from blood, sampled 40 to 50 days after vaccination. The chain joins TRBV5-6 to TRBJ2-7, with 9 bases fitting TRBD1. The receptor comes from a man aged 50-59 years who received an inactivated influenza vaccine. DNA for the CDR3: TGTGCCAGCAGAAGACAGGGGGACGAGCAGTACTTC. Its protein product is CASRRQGDEQYF.